This TCR beta chain was captured in a study of T cell responses to AZD1222 COVID-19 vaccine. Study-level points and caveats: Just five or six AZD1222 recipients were seropositive at baseline. The study sampled repertoires only after the peak T cell response. Reports say nearly half of spike-specific TCRs go after unmutated variant regions.

TCRdb's table, derived via immunoSEQ multiplex PCR, lists solely in-frame clones and lacks some. The sample lists about 130,000 clones; 93% were seen once. In the case of this clone: As yet, its antigen is unknown.

The CDR3 sequence is 14 residues long. Germline CDR1 is KGHSH and CDR2 is LQKENI. V was clipped by 8 bases and J by 4 bases, with 17 bases between them. Here the sequenced sample was peripheral blood, taken on day 0 of AZD1222 vaccination. The chain recombines TRBV18 with TRBJ1-1; D gene uncertain. The receptor was derived from an adult in good health. Here the CDR3 DNA reads TGTGCCAGCCATCGCCTTCCACGTCCCACTGAAGCTTTCTTT. This codes for CASHRLPRPTEAFF.